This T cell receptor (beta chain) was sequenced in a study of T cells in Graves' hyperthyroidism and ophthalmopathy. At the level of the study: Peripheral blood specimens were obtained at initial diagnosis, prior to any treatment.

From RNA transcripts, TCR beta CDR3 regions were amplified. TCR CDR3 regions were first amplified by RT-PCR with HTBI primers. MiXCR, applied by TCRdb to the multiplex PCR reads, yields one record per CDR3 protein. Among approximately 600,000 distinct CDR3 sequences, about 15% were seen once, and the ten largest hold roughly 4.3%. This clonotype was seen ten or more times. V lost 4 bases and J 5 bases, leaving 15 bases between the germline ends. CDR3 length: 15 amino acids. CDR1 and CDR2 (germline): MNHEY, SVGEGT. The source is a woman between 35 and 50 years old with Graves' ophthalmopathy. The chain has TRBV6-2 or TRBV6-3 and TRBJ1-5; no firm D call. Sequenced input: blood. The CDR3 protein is CASSSRHIPHQPQHF. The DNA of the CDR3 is TGTGCCAGCAGTTCGAGGCATATACCCCATCAGCCCCAGCATTTT.